A selection of T cell receptor beta chains follows, all from one sample in a study of T cell repertoires in cytomegalovirus infection. TCRdb fed the reads into MiXCR, producing one record per CDR3 protein. The sample shows about 530,000 distinct CDR3 sequences, 26% of them seen only once. The specimen was PBMCs. The receptors stem from a human donor in good health (CMV status not recorded). Some clones in this sample may be carry-over from other donors' samples. Each CDR3 is given with its conserved first and last residue. D genes are given only for firm matches. Not every row has a clone size; where given, it reads once, few, many or a size class.

v_gene: TRBV28
j_gene: TRBJ2-1
d_gene: NA
abundance: once
CDR3aa: CASVSQGTYNEQFF
CDR3nt: TGTGCCAGCGTCTCGCAGGGGACATACAATGAGCAGTTCTTC

v_gene: TRBV5-4
j_gene: TRBJ1-1
d_gene: NA
abundance: NA
CDR3aa: CASSLDSSTEAFF
CDR3nt: TGTGCCAGCAGCTTGGATTCGAGCACTGAAGCTTTCTTT

v_gene: TRBV7-8
j_gene: TRBJ2-5
d_gene: TRBD2
abundance: NA
CDR3aa: CASSPGGLVGETQYF
CDR3nt: TGTGCCAGCAGCCCCGGGGGACTAGTGGGGGAGACCCAGTACTTC

v_gene: TRBV20-1
j_gene: TRBJ2-7
d_gene: TRBD2
abundance: NA
CDR3aa: CSARDDGASGVFSYEQYF
CDR3nt: TGCAGTGCTAGAGATGATGGGGCTAGCGGGGTCTTCTCCTACGAGCAGTACTTC

v_gene: TRBV13
j_gene: TRBJ1-2
d_gene: NA
abundance: few
CDR3aa: CASSQDARHGYTF
CDR3nt: TGTGCCAGCAGCCAAGACGCGAGACATGGCTACACCTTC

v_gene: TRBV24-1
j_gene: TRBJ1-5
d_gene: NA
abundance: NA
CDR3aa: CATSDGGAGSNQPQHF
CDR3nt: TGTGCCACCAGTGATGGGGGTGCGGGTAGCAATCAGCCCCAGCATTTT

v_gene: TRBV7-9
j_gene: TRBJ1-5
d_gene: NA
abundance: NA
CDR3aa: CASSLQTVFNQPQHF
CDR3nt: TGTGCCAGCAGCCTACAGACGGTCTTCAATCAGCCCCAGCATTTT

v_gene: TRBV20-1
j_gene: TRBJ2-6
d_gene: TRBD2
abundance: few
CDR3aa: CSASLAGRSGANVLTF
CDR3nt: TGCAGTGCCAGCCTAGCGGGGCGCTCTGGGGCCAACGTCCTGACTTTC

v_gene: TRBV7-9
j_gene: TRBJ2-5
d_gene: NA
abundance: few
CDR3aa: CASSLDRREATETQYF
CDR3nt: TGTGCCAGCAGCTTAGATCGGCGGGAAGCTACAGAGACCCAGTACTTC

v_gene: TRBV6-2/TRBV6-3
j_gene: TRBJ2-5
d_gene: NA
abundance: NA
CDR3aa: CASSRTLETQYF
CDR3nt: TGTGCCAGCAGTCGGACATTGGAGACCCAGTACTTC

v_gene: TRBV2
j_gene: TRBJ2-6
d_gene: NA
abundance: NA
CDR3aa: CASSEVPPGANVLTF
CDR3nt: TGTGCCAGCAGTGAAGTACCCCCTGGGGCCAACGTCCTGACTTTC

v_gene: TRBV11-3
j_gene: TRBJ2-5
d_gene: NA
abundance: few
CDR3aa: CASSLDRRATGETQYF
CDR3nt: TGTGCCAGCAGCTTAGATCGTCGGGCTACGGGAGAGACCCAGTACTTC

v_gene: TRBV9
j_gene: TRBJ1-1
d_gene: TRBD1
abundance: NA
CDR3aa: CASSVVPVGERRQGRMNTEAFF
CDR3nt: TGTGCCAGCAGCGTAGTACCAGTCGGGGAGAGAAGACAGGGACGAATGAACACTGAAGCTTTCTTT

v_gene: TRBV28
j_gene: TRBJ1-2
d_gene: NA
abundance: few
CDR3aa: CASSSPSGQILSSGYTF
CDR3nt: TGTGCCAGCAGTTCACCTTCCGGACAGATTCTTAGCTCGGGCTACACCTTC

v_gene: TRBV4-1
j_gene: TRBJ1-6
d_gene: NA
abundance: few
CDR3aa: CASSQDRQNNSPLHF
CDR3nt: TGCGCCAGCAGCCAAGATCGACAGAATAATTCACCCCTCCACTTT

v_gene: TRBV6-2/TRBV6-3
j_gene: TRBJ2-1
d_gene: TRBD2
abundance: few
CDR3aa: CASSYSMGGNLYNEQFF
CDR3nt: TGTGCCAGCAGTTACTCGATGGGAGGGAACCTCTACAATGAGCAGTTCTTC

v_gene: TRBV7-2
j_gene: TRBJ2-7
d_gene: NA
abundance: few
CDR3aa: CASSLNPTGEQYF
CDR3nt: TGTGCCAGCAGCTTAAACCCTACGGGTGAGCAGTACTTC

v_gene: TRBV4-1
j_gene: TRBJ1-6
d_gene: NA
abundance: NA
CDR3aa: CASSPTPGDKAYSPLHF
CDR3nt: TGCGCCAGCAGCCCTACTCCTGGGGACAAGGCTTATTCACCCCTCCACTTT

v_gene: TRBV6-2/TRBV6-3
j_gene: TRBJ2-7
d_gene: TRBD2
abundance: NA
CDR3aa: CASSLLGPSGTTYEQYF
CDR3nt: TGTGCCAGCAGCCTACTGGGCCCTAGCGGGACCACCTACGAGCAGTACTTC

v_gene: TRBV20-1
j_gene: TRBJ2-2
d_gene: NA
abundance: NA
CDR3aa: CSARPSGSTGELFF
CDR3nt: TGCAGTGCCAGGCCCAGCGGATCTACCGGGGAGCTGTTTTTT

v_gene: TRBV11-2
j_gene: TRBJ2-7
d_gene: NA
abundance: many
CDR3aa: CASGNYEQYF
CDR3nt: TGTGCCAGCGGGAACTACGAGCAGTACTTC

v_gene: TRBV19
j_gene: TRBJ2-7
d_gene: TRBD2
abundance: NA
CDR3aa: CASSVAGGNEQYF
CDR3nt: TGTGCCAGTAGCGTAGCGGGAGGGAACGAGCAGTACTTC

v_gene: TRBV2
j_gene: TRBJ1-4
d_gene: NA
abundance: few
CDR3aa: CASRAGVATNEKLFF
CDR3nt: TGTGCCAGCAGAGCAGGGGTTGCAACTAATGAAAAACTGTTTTTT

v_gene: TRBV29-1
j_gene: TRBJ2-5
d_gene: TRBD1
abundance: once
CDR3aa: CSVGGGRETQYF
CDR3nt: TGCAGCGTTGGAGGGGGCAGAGAGACCCAGTACTTC

v_gene: TRBV7-2
j_gene: TRBJ2-1
d_gene: TRBD2
abundance: many
CDR3aa: CASSPGGGSEQFF
CDR3nt: TGTGCCAGCAGCCCGGGGGGGGGTAGTGAGCAGTTCTTC

v_gene: TRBV6-1
j_gene: TRBJ2-2
d_gene: NA
abundance: few
CDR3aa: CASRRIDRSGFGLFF
CDR3nt: TGTGCCAGCAGACGAATCGACAGGTCTGGGTTCGGGCTGTTTTTT

v_gene: TRBV7-2
j_gene: TRBJ2-7
d_gene: NA
abundance: many
CDR3aa: CASSPVRARSYEQYF
CDR3nt: TGTGCCAGCAGTCCAGTACGTGCCCGCTCCTACGAGCAGTACTTC

v_gene: TRBV5-1
j_gene: TRBJ2-5
d_gene: TRBD2
abundance: NA
CDR3aa: CASSLAASGKGQYF
CDR3nt: TGCGCCAGCAGCTTGGCGGCTAGCGGGAAAGGCCAGTACTTC

v_gene: TRBV4-1
j_gene: TRBJ1-1
d_gene: TRBD1
abundance: few
CDR3aa: CASSHPDREGTEAFF
CDR3nt: TGCGCCAGCAGCCATCCAGACAGGGAGGGGACTGAAGCTTTCTTT

v_gene: TRBV7-2
j_gene: TRBJ2-4
d_gene: TRBD2
abundance: many
CDR3aa: CASSSGLAGGHGIQYF
CDR3nt: TGTGCCAGCAGCTCGGGACTAGCGGGAGGCCATGGGATTCAGTACTTC

v_gene: TRBV7-2
j_gene: TRBJ2-1
d_gene: NA
abundance: NA
CDR3aa: CASSLAGSGDEQFF
CDR3nt: TGTGCCAGCAGCTTGGCAGGGTCGGGCGATGAGCAGTTCTTC

v_gene: TRBV12-3/TRBV12-4
j_gene: TRBJ2-5
d_gene: NA
abundance: few
CDR3aa: CASSFNDNQETQYF
CDR3nt: TGTGCCAGCAGTTTTAATGACAACCAAGAGACCCAGTACTTC

v_gene: TRBV12-3/TRBV12-4
j_gene: TRBJ2-7
d_gene: NA
abundance: once
CDR3aa: CASSPGIDYEQYF
CDR3nt: TGTGCCAGCAGTCCTGGGATTGACTACGAGCAGTACTTC

v_gene: TRBV12-3/TRBV12-4
j_gene: TRBJ1-2
d_gene: TRBD1
abundance: NA
CDR3aa: CASSLEGQEYGYTF
CDR3nt: TGTGCCAGCAGTTTAGAGGGACAGGAATATGGCTACACCTTC

v_gene: TRBV11-3
j_gene: TRBJ2-4
d_gene: NA
abundance: few
CDR3aa: CASSLGQAIAKNIQYF
CDR3nt: TGTGCCAGCAGCTTAGGACAGGCCATAGCCAAAAACATTCAGTACTTC

v_gene: TRBV7-8
j_gene: TRBJ2-5
d_gene: NA
abundance: many
CDR3aa: CASSLGRWETHKETQYF
CDR3nt: TGTGCCAGCAGCTTAGGGCGGTGGGAGACCCATAAAGAGACCCAGTACTTC

v_gene: TRBV10-3
j_gene: TRBJ2-7
d_gene: TRBD1
abundance: NA
CDR3aa: CAISRDREKNEQYF
CDR3nt: TGTGCCATCAGTAGAGACAGGGAAAAGAACGAGCAGTACTTC

v_gene: TRBV29-1
j_gene: TRBJ2-1
d_gene: NA
abundance: few
CDR3aa: CSTSLGVGEQFF
CDR3nt: TGCAGCACCTCACTGGGAGTTGGTGAGCAGTTCTTC

v_gene: TRBV7-6
j_gene: TRBJ2-1
d_gene: TRBD2
abundance: NA
CDR3aa: CASSSEGLADEQFF
CDR3nt: TGTGCCAGCAGCTCCGAGGGACTAGCGGATGAGCAGTTCTTC

v_gene: TRBV7-2
j_gene: TRBJ2-1
d_gene: NA
abundance: many
CDR3aa: CASSESSSSSYNEQFF
CDR3nt: TGTGCCAGCAGCGAGAGTAGCTCGAGCTCCTACAATGAGCAGTTCTTC

v_gene: TRBV7-2
j_gene: TRBJ2-5
d_gene: NA
abundance: NA
CDR3aa: CASSSWGSLETQYF
CDR3nt: TGTGCCAGCAGCTCATGGGGTAGCCTCGAGACCCAGTACTTC

v_gene: TRBV7-4
j_gene: TRBJ2-3
d_gene: TRBD2
abundance: NA
CDR3aa: CASSFPAGGSVTDTQYF
CDR3nt: TGTGCCAGCAGCTTCCCCGCAGGCGGGAGTGTCACAGATACGCAGTATTTT

v_gene: TRBV7-8
j_gene: TRBJ1-5
d_gene: NA
abundance: many
CDR3aa: CASSAPDWGNQPQHF
CDR3nt: TGTGCCAGCAGCGCCCCCGATTGGGGCAATCAGCCCCAGCATTTT

v_gene: TRBV12-3/TRBV12-4
j_gene: TRBJ2-1
d_gene: TRBD2
abundance: NA
CDR3aa: CASSLVDRLADVYEQFF
CDR3nt: TGTGCCAGCAGCCTGGTCGACCGACTAGCGGACGTATATGAGCAGTTCTTC

v_gene: TRBV12-5
j_gene: TRBJ2-1
d_gene: TRBD2
abundance: NA
CDR3aa: CASGLRLAGINEQFF
CDR3nt: TGTGCTAGTGGTTTACGACTAGCGGGAATCAATGAGCAGTTCTTC

v_gene: TRBV11-2
j_gene: TRBJ2-5
d_gene: NA
abundance: many
CDR3aa: CASSLVDETQYF
CDR3nt: TGTGCCAGCAGCTTAGTAGATGAGACCCAGTACTTC

v_gene: TRBV6-8
j_gene: TRBJ2-1
d_gene: NA
abundance: NA
CDR3aa: CASTRPPSFEQFF
CDR3nt: TGTGCCAGCACCCGCCCCCCTAGTTTCGAGCAGTTCTTC

v_gene: TRBV19
j_gene: TRBJ2-6
d_gene: NA
abundance: many
CDR3aa: CASSIVGRISGANVLTF
CDR3nt: TGTGCCAGTAGTATAGTAGGACGGATCTCTGGGGCCAACGTCCTGACTTTC

v_gene: TRBV7-9
j_gene: TRBJ2-4
d_gene: NA
abundance: few
CDR3aa: CASSFSQAADIQYF
CDR3nt: TGTGCCAGCAGCTTCTCCCAGGCCGCCGACATTCAGTACTTC

v_gene: TRBV7-3
j_gene: TRBJ1-3
d_gene: NA
abundance: many
CDR3aa: CASSLGPKSSGNTIYF
CDR3nt: TGTGCCAGCAGCCTCGGGCCTAAGAGCTCTGGAAACACCATATATTTT